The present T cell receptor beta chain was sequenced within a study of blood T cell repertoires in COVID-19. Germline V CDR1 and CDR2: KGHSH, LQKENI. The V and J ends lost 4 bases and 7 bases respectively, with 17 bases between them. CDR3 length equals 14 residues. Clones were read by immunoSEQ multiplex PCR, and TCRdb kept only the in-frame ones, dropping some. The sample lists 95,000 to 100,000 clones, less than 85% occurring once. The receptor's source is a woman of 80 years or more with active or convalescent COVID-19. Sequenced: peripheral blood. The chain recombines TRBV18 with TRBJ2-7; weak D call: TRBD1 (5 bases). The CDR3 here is CASSRQGALREQYF. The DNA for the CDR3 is TGTGCCAGCTCACGTCAGGGTGCCCTAAGGGAGCAGTACTTC.